The 15 T cell receptor beta chains presented below share a single source sample, sequenced in a study of identical twins. TCRdb fed the 5' RACE reads into MiXCR, producing one record per CDR3 protein. The sample lists about 280,000 distinct CDR3 sequences, less than 9% occurring once. This same sample was also part of a study on yellow fever vaccine responses in identical twins.

Sequencing was carried out using memory (CD45RO+) T cells sorted from blood. Every receptor here comes from a woman aged 18-35 years in good health.

Ten or more counts support this clonotype. The chain is built from TRBV20-1 and TRBJ2-7; 8 nucleotides line up with TRBD2. Germline V gene data show CDR1 as DFQATT and CDR2 as SNEGSKA (reference sequence). V shed 6 bases and J 6 bases; nucleotides not matched to a gene: 19. The CDR3 is made up of 16 amino acids. The CDR3 DNA reads as TGCAGTGCCTACCCCCTCGCGGGAGGAAGGGTTTCCGAGCAGTACTTC. Translating gives CSAYPLAGGRVSEQYF.

The V and J genes are TRBV20-1 and TRBJ2-3; the D gene is possibly TRBD2 (6 bases). Germline V lookup: CDR1 DFQATT, CDR2 SNEGSKA (reference sequence). The CDR3 length is 13 residues. CDR3 protein: CRAEGWNTDTQYF. CDR3 in DNA: TGCAGGGCGGAGGGGTGGAACACAGATACGCAGTATTTT.

The chain is built from TRBV23-1 and TRBJ1-2, with D possibly being TRBD1 (6 bases). TRBV23-1 is an open reading frame whose function is uncertain. The CDR3 length is 16 residues. Trimming took 3 bases from V and 0 from J, leaving 14 bases between them. The CDR3 region is CASSQYNRASNYGYTF. CDR3 bases: TGCGCCAGCAGTCAGTACAACAGGGCATCTAACTATGGCTACACCTTC.

This clonotype appeared a few times. The CDR3 sequence is CASSKQEFNEKLFF. The CDR3 coding sequence is TGTGCCAGTAGTAAACAGGAGTTTAATGAAAAACTGTTTTTT. The rearrangement joins TRBV19 to TRBJ1-4, with D possibly TRBD1 on 5 matching bases. V shed 4 bases and J shed 4 bases, with 10 bases lying between them. The germline V gene encodes CDR1 LNHDA and CDR2 SQIVND (reference sequence). CDR3 length: 14 residues.

This clonotype was picked up a small number of times. This chain connects TRBV20-1 to TRBJ1-3; maybe TRBD1 (5 bases). The CDR3 runs 13 residues. Germline V gene lookup returns CDR1 DFQATT and CDR2 SNEGSKA (reference sequence). V lost 5 bases, J lost 1 base, and 9 bases lay in between. DNA of the CDR3: TGCAGTGCTCCCCAGGGTTCTGGAAACACCATATATTTT. This encodes CSAPQGSGNTIYF.

J is TRBJ2-1 and V is TRBV27; TRBD1 might be the D (5 bases). The CDR3 runs 16 residues. Trimming removed 3 bases at V and 0 bases at J, with 12 bases between. CDR1 is MNHEY, CDR2 SMNVEV, per germline (reference sequence). CDR3 in DNA: TGTGCCAGCAGTTTGGGGCAACCTTACTCCTACAATGAGCAGTTCTTC. It encodes CASSLGQPYSYNEQFF.

Many counts were recorded for this clonotype. This chain connects TRBV5-1 to TRBJ2-5; 11 positions match TRBD1. The germline V gene has CDR1 SGHRS and CDR2 YFSETQ. V shed 4 bases and J 4 bases; nucleotides not matched to a gene: 6. There are 15 residues in the CDR3. The CDR3 nucleotides read TGCGCCAGCAGCGGAACCGGGACAGGGGGAGAGACCCAGTACTTC. It yields the protein CASSGTGTGGETQYF.

This clonotype occurred a few times. This rearrangement joins TRBV11-1 to TRBJ2-4; possibly TRBD1 or TRBD2 for D (5 bases each). CDR3 length: 19 residues. V lost 2 bases and J lost 0, with 20 bases in between. Germline CDR1 SGHAT, CDR2 FQDESV (reference sequence). Here the CDR3 DNA reads TGTGCCAGCAGCTTATTCGTAGGGGCAGGGACCCTAGCCAAAAACATTCAGTACTTC. Its translation: CASSLFVGAGTLAKNIQYF.

V and J are TRBV2 and TRBJ2-6, with D hard to call. The CDR3 spans 13 residues. Trimming took 8 bases from V and 3 from J, leaving 8 bases between them. Germline CDR1 is SNHLY and CDR2 is FYNNEI. Here the CDR3 reads CASADNGANVLTF. As DNA, the CDR3 is TGTGCCAGCGCTGACAATGGGGCCAACGTCCTGACTTTC.

This clonotype was recorded many times. The chain employs TRBV3-1 and TRBJ2-3; 9 bases are a match to TRBD2. The J segment lost 2 bases and the V segment lost 5 bases, leaving 2 bases of the junction unmatched. CDR3 length equals 14 residues. Germline V gene data show CDR1 as LGHDT and CDR2 as YNNKEL (reference sequence). The CDR3 is CASSIAGATDTQYF. The CDR3 DNA reads TGTGCCAGCAGCATAGCGGGGGCCACAGATACGCAGTATTTT.

This clonotype occurred a few times. The V call is TRBV20-1, the J call TRBJ2-3; weak D call: TRBD1 (5 bases). CDR1 is DFQATT and CDR2 is SNEGSKA in the germline V gene (reference sequence). CDR3 length: 14 amino acids. V was clipped by 0 bases and J by 1 base, with 8 bases between them. The CDR3 DNA reads TGCAGTGCTAGAGACTTCAGGGGCACAGATACGCAGTATTTT. Residues: CSARDFRGTDTQYF.

Only a few counts were recorded for this clonotype. This chain links TRBV6-1 with TRBJ1-2, with D possibly matching TRBD1 (6 bases). V was clipped by 6 bases and J by 1 base, with 18 bases between them. Germline CDR1 reads MNHNS; CDR2 reads SASEGT. This CDR3 contains 16 residues. Written as DNA, the CDR3 is TGTGCCAGCAGAGAGAGGCGACAGGCCAATAACTATGGCTACACCTTC. Translating it yields CASRERRQANNYGYTF.

This clonotype was detected many times. J is TRBJ2-7 and V is TRBV28; D gene uncertain. CDR1 and CDR2 from the germline V gene are MDHEN and SYDVKM. This CDR3 is built from 11 residues. Trimming shortened V by 6 bases and J by 0 bases, and 3 bases separated the two germline ends. The CDR3: CASRSSYEQYV. The CDR3 DNA reads as TGTGCCAGCAGAAGCTCCTACGAGCAGTACGTC.

V and J are TRBV28 and TRBJ2-1; 9 nucleotides line up with TRBD2. This CDR3 comprises 15 residues. The trim removed 6 bases at V and 10 bases at J, leaving 13 bases unmatched. Per the germline V gene, CDR1 is MDHEN and CDR2 is SYDVKM. CDR3 region: CASSPRGGGAEEQFF. Written as DNA, the CDR3 is TGTGCCAGCAGCCCCCGCGGCGGGGGGGCAGAAGAGCAGTTCTTC.

This sequence joins TRBV5-6 and TRBJ1-2; TRBD1 agrees at 7 bases. V trimming: 2 bases; J trimming: 6 bases; junction bases outside the gene matches: 10. Germline values: CDR1 SGHDT, CDR2 YYEEEE. The CDR3 length is 15 residues. Written as DNA, the CDR3 is TGTGCCAGCAGCTTAACACAGGGGAGTCTGCATGGCTACACCTTC. This translates into CASSLTQGSLHGYTF.